This T cell receptor (beta chain) is drawn from a study of blood T cell repertoires in COVID-19. This clone was seen a few times. The CDR3 runs 16 residues. The germline V gene encodes CDR1 LGHDT and CDR2 YNNKEL (reference sequence). Trimming removed 1 base at V and 9 bases at J, with 16 bases between. In the original analysis: The authors estimated nucleated cell counts from reference gene primer amplification. Sequencing was performed with immunoSEQ multiplex PCR; in TCRdb, only in-frame clones are kept and a portion is missing. V, J and clone size reflect that table, while D and trimming were determined from the DNA. The sample consists of around 170,000 clones, 84% of them appearing once.

The sequenced material came from PBMCs or T cells enriched from blood (not recorded which). This rearrangement joins TRBV3-1 (or the pseudogene TRBV3-2) to TRBJ1-6; perhaps TRBD1 as D (5 bases). This TCR was recovered from a man in his fifties who had recovered from COVID-19. CDR3 residues: CASSQAPGAGGSPLHF. The CDR3 nucleotides are TGTGCCAGCAGCCAAGCCCCCGGGGCCGGGGGTTCACCCCTCCACTTT.